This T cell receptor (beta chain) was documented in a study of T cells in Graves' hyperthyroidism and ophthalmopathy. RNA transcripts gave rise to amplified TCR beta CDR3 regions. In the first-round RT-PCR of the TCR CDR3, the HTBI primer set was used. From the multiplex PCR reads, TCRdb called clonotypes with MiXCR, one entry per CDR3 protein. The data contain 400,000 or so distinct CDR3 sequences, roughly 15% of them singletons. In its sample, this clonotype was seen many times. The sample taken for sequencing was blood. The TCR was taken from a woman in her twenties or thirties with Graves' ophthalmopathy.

Here the CDR3 reads CASIHPGRDGRTQYF. Written as DNA, the CDR3 is TGTGCCAGCATACACCCAGGACGAGACGGGAGGACCCAGTACTTC. The chain has TRBV7-2 and TRBJ2-5; tentatively, D is TRBD2 (6 bases). V was shortened by 7 bases and J by 7 bases, with 22 bases between the two germline ends. The CDR3 runs to 15 residues. CDR1 SGHTA and CDR2 FQGNSA come from the germline V gene.